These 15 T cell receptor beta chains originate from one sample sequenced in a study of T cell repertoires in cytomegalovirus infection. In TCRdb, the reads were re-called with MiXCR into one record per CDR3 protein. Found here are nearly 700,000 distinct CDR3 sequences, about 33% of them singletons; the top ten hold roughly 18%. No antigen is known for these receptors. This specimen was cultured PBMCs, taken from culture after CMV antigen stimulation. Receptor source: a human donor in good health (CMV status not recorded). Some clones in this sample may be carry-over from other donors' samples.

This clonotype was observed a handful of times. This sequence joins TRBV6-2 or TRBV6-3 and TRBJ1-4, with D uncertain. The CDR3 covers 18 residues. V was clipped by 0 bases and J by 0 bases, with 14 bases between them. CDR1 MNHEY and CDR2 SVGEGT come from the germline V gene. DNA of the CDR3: TGTGCCAGCAGTTACTCGTCGCTCGGGCCTGCAACTAATGAAAAACTGTTTTTT. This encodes CASSYSSLGPATNEKLFF.

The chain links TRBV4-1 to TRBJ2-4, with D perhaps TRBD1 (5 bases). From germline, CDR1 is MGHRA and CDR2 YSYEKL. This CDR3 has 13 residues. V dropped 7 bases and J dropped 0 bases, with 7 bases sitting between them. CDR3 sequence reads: CASMGLAKNIQYF. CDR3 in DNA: TGCGCCAGCATGGGGCTAGCCAAAAACATTCAGTACTTC.

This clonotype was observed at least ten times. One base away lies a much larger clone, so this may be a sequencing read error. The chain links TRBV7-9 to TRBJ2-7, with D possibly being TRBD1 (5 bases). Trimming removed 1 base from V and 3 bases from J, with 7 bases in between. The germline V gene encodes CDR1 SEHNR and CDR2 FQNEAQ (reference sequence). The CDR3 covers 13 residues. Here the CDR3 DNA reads TGTGCCAGCAGCTTAGGACAGAACTACGAGCAGTACTTC. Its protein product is CASSLGQNYEQYF.

CDR3 protein: CASSYGSRGGIKEQFF. The CDR3 region has the DNA TGTGCCAGCAGTTACGGGTCGCGCGGGGGTATCAAGGAGCAGTTCTTC. The chain uses TRBV6-5 and TRBJ2-1, with 7 bases fitting TRBD2. The CDR3 length is 16 residues. Germline CDR1 reads MNHEY; CDR2 reads SVGAGI. V gave up 2 bases and J gave up 10 bases; unmatched junction bases: 14.

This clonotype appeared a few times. The CDR3 is CASIGGTGARRAFF. CDR3 nucleotides: TGTGCCAGCATTGGGGGGACAGGGGCCCGCCGGGCTTTCTTT. The chain carries TRBV12-3 or TRBV12-4 and TRBJ1-1, with 10 bases aligning to TRBD1. With 7 bases clipped from V and 11 bases from J, the junction kept 13 bases outside the gene matches. CDR3 length: 14 amino acids.

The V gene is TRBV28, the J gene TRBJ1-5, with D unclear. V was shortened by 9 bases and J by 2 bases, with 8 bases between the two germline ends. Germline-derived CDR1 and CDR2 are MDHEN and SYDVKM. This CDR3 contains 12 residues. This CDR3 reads CASQNGNQPQHF. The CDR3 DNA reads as TGTGCCAGTCAGAATGGCAATCAGCCCCAGCATTTT.

Here the CDR3 DNA reads TGCAGTGCCCTCGGGACAGGGGAAAGGTACCAAGAGACCCAGTACTTC. Its translation: CSALGTGERYQETQYF. The V and J genes are TRBV20-1 and TRBJ2-5, with 10 nucleotides matching TRBD1. V lost 6 bases and J lost 0; bases outside the gene matches: 10. This CDR3 contains 16 residues. CDR1 DFQATT and CDR2 SNEGSKA come from the germline V gene (reference sequence).

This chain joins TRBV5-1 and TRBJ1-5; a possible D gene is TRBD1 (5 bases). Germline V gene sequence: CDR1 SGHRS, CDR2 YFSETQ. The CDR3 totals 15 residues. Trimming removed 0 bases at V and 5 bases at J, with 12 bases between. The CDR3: CASSLGWGTDQPQHF. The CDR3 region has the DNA TGCGCCAGCAGCTTGGGGTGGGGCACGGATCAGCCCCAGCATTTT.

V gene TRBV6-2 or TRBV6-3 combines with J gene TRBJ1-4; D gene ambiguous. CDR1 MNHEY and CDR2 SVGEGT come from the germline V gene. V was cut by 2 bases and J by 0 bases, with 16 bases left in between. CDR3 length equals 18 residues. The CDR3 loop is CASSYRAPRGTTNEKLFF. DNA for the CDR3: TGTGCCAGCAGTTACCGGGCTCCACGAGGAACAACTAATGAAAAACTGTTTTTT.

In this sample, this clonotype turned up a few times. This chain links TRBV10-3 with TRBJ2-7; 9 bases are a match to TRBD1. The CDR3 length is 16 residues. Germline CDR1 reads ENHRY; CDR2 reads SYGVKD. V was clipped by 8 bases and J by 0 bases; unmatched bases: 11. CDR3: CAIGNQQGANSYEQYF. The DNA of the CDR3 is TGTGCCATCGGGAACCAACAGGGGGCTAACTCCTACGAGCAGTACTTC.

CDR3 residues: CASSYSSRLGGSQETQYF. The CDR3 bases are TGTGCCAGCAGTTACTCGAGCCGGTTGGGAGGTAGCCAAGAGACCCAGTACTTC. The chain employs TRBV6-2 or TRBV6-3 and TRBJ2-5; D might be TRBD2 (6 bases). V shed 0 bases and J shed 1 base, with 18 bases lying between them. CDR1 MNHEY and CDR2 SVGEGT come from the germline V gene. There are 18 residues in the CDR3.

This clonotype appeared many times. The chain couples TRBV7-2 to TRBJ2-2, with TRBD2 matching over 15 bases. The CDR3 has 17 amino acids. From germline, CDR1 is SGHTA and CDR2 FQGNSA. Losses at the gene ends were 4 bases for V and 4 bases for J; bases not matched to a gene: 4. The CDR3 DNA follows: TGTGCCAGCAGCTACCCGGGACTAGCGGGGGGCACCGGGGAGCTGTTTTTT. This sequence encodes CASSYPGLAGGTGELFF.

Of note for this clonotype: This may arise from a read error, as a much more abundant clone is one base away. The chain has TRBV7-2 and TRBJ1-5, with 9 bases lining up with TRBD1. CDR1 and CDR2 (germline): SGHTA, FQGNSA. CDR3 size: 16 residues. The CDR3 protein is CAGSPNTGGLDQPQHF. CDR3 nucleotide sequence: TGTGCCGGCAGTCCTAATACAGGGGGCTTGGATCAGCCCCAGCATTTT.

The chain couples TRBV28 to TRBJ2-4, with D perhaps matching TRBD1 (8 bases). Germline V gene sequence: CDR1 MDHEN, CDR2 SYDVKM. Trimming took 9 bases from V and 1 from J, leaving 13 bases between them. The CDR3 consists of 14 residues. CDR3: CASQQGGAKNIQYF. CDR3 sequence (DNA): TGTGCCAGTCAACAGGGGGGGGCCAAAAACATTCAGTACTTC.

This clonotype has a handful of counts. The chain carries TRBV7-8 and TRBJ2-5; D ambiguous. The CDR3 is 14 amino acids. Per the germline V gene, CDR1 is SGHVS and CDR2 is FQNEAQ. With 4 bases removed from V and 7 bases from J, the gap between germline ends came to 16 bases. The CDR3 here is CASSSGPLRGTQYF. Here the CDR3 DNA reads TGTGCCAGCAGCTCTGGACCATTGAGAGGGACCCAGTACTTC.